This T cell receptor (beta chain) was captured in a study of blood T cells in healthy people across ages. The CDR3 covers 14 residues. The V end lost 5 bases, the J end lost 7 bases, and 14 bases lay between the germline ends. Looked up from germline, CDR1 is SEHNR and CDR2 is FQNEAQ (reference sequence). Notes on the study in general: Strong correlation existed between TCR beta diversity and naive T cell percentage.

RNA extraction gave at least 5.5 micrograms of total RNA per sample. The second PCR ran 7 to 11 cycles with a sample-barcoded 5' primer and J-beta primers. TCRdb redid the calling of the 5' RACE reads with MiXCR, one entry per CDR3 protein. The sample consists of around 990,000 distinct CDR3 sequences, about 25% of them appearing once. Notes on this clonotype: As yet, its antigen is unknown.

These same records also appear under a second study, on T cells of mothers and their children.

This TCR was sampled from a girl aged 2 to 9 in good health. This chain connects TRBV7-9 to TRBJ1-4; D might be TRBD1 (5 bases). Sequencing input: blood. The chain's CDR3 is CASSLGTETEKLFF. The CDR3 DNA reads as TGTGCCAGCAGCCTGGGGACGGAAACTGAAAAACTGTTTTTT.